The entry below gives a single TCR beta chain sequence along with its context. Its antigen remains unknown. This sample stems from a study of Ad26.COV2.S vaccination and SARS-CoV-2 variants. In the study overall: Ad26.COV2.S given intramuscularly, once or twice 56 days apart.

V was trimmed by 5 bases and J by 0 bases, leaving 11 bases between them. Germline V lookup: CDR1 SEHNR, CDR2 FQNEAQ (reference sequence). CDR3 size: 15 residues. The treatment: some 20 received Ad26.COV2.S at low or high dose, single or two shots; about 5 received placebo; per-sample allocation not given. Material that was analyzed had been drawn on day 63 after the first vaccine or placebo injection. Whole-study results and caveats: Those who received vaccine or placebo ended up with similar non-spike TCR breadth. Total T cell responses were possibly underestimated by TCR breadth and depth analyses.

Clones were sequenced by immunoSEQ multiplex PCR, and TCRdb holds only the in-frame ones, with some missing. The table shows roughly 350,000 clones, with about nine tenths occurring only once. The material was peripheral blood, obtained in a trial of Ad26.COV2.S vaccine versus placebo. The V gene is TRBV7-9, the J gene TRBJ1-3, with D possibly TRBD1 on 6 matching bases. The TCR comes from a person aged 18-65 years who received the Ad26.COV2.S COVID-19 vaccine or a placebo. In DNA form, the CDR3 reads TGTGCCAGCAGCCCCGGACAGCGCTCTGGAAACACCATATATTTT. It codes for CASSPGQRSGNTIYF.